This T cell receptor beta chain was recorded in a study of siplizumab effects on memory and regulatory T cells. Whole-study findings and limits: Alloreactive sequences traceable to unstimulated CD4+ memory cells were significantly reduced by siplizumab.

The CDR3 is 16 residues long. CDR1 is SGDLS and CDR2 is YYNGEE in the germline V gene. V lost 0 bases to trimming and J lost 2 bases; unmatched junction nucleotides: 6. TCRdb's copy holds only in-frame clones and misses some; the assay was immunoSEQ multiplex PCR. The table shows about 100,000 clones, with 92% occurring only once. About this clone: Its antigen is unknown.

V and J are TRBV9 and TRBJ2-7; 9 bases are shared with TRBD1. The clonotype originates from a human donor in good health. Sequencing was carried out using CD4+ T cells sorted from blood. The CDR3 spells CASSVGAGTGPYEQYF. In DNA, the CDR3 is TGTGCCAGCAGCGTAGGTGCAGGGACAGGGCCCTACGAGCAGTACTTC.